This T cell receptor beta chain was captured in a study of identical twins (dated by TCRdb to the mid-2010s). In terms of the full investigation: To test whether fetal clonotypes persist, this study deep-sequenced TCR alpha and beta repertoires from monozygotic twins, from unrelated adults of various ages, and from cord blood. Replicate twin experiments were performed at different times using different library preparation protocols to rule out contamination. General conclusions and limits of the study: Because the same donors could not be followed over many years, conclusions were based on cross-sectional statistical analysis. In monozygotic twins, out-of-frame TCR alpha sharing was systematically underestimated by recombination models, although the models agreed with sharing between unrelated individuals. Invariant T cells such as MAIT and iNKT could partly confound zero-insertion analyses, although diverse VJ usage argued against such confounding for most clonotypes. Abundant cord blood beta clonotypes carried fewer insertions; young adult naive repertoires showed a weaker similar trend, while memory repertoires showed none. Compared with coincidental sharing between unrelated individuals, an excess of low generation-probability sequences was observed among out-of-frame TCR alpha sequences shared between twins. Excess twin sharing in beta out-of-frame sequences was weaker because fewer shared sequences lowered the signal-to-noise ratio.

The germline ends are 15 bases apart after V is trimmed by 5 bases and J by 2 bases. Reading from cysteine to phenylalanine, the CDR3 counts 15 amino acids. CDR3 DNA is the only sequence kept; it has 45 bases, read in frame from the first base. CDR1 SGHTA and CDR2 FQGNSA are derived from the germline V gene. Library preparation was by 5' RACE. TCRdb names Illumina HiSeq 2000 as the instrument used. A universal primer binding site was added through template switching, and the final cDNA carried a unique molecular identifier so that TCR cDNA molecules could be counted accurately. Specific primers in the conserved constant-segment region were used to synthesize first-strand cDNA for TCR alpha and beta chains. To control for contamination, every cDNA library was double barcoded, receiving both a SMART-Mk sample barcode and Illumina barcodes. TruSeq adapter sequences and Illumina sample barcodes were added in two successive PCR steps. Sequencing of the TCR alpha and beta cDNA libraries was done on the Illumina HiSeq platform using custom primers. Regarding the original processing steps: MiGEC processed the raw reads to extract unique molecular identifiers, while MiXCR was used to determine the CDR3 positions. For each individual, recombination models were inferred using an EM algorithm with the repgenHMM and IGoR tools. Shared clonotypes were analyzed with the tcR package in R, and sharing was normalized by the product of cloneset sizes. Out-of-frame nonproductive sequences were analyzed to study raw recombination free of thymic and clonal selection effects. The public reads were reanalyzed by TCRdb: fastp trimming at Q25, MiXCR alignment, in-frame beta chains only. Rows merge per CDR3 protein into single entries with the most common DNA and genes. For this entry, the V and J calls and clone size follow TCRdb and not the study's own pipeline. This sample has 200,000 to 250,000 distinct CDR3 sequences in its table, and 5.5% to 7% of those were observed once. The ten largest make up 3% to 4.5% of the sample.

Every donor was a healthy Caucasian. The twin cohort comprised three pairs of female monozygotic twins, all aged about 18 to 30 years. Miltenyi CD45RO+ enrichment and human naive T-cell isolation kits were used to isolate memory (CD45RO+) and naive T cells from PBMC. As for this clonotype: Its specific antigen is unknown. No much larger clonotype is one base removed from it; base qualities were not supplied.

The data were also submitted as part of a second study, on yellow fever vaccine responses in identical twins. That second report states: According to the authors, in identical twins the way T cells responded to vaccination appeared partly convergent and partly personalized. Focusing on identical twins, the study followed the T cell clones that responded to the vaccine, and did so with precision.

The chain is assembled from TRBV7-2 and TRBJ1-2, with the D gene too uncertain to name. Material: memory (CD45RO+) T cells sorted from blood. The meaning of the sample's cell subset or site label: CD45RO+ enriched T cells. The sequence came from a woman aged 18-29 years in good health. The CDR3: CASSPRAHTNYGYTF. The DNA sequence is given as TGTGCCAGCAGCCCTAGGGCACACACAAACTATGGCTACACCTTC.